This T cell receptor beta chain originates from a study of blood T cell repertoires in COVID-19. There are 17 residues in the CDR3. Germline V gives CDR1 MNHEY, CDR2 SMNVEV (reference sequence). Trimming shortened V by 6 bases and J by 0 bases, and 15 bases separated the two germline ends. Method: immunoSEQ multiplex PCR; TCRdb's copy keeps in-frame clones and lacks some. Seen here are a few hundred thousand clones, 70% to 90% observed once, and the top ten hold about 1.5%. This clone was counted a few times. The J gene is TRBJ1-6, the V gene TRBV27; perhaps TRBD1 as D (5 bases). The sequence was collected from a woman between 50 and 59 years old who had recovered from COVID-19. Sequencing was carried out using PBMCs or T cells enriched from blood (not recorded which). DNA for the CDR3: TGTGCCAGCAGCCACTCATCAGGGAACTCCTATAATTCACCCCTCCACTTT. This codes for CASSHSSGNSYNSPLHF.